Detailed here is one T cell receptor beta chain. The CDR3 loop spans 15 amino acids. CDR1 and CDR2 from the germline V gene are LGHDT and YNNKEL (reference sequence). Trimming took off 0 bases at V and 3 bases at J, with 9 bases between the two ends. The sample is drawn from a study of blood T cell repertoires in COVID-19. About the research overall: Collection of acute and convalescent COVID-19 samples took place in the United States, Italy and Spain.

Some clones are missing from TCRdb's copy, which holds only in-frame ones; the method was immunoSEQ multiplex PCR. The table has around 60,000 clones, around 90% seen once; the top ten hold 13%. The specimen sequenced was peripheral blood. V gene TRBV3-1 (or the pseudogene TRBV3-2) combines with J gene TRBJ1-5; perhaps TRBD1 as D (5 bases). This sequence was found in a man in his fifties or sixties with active COVID-19. Here the CDR3 DNA reads TGTGCCAGCAGCCAAGACGACAGTACCAATCAGCCCCAGCATTTT. This encodes CASSQDDSTNQPQHF.